This T cell receptor (beta chain) was identified during a study of cytomegalovirus exposure and HLA in healthy donors. Primers for the PCR totalled 60 Vbeta and 13 Jbeta. TCRdb's table, derived via immunoSEQ multiplex PCR, lists solely in-frame clones and lacks some. The table gives about 65,000 clones; the top ten clones make up 15% of it. The CDR3 loop spans 13 amino acids. The V end was cut by 1 base, the J end by 8 bases, with 9 bases between. Germline assignment: CDR1 SEHNR and CDR2 FQNEAQ (reference sequence). This clonotype originated in a boy between 10 and 17 years old in good health and CMV-seronegative. Input material: PBMCs. The chain recombines TRBV7-9 with TRBJ2-1; D is perhaps TRBD1 (6 bases). The CDR3 loop is CASSLDRVHEQFF. CDR3 nucleotides: TGTGCCAGCAGCTTAGACAGGGTCCATGAGCAGTTCTTC.